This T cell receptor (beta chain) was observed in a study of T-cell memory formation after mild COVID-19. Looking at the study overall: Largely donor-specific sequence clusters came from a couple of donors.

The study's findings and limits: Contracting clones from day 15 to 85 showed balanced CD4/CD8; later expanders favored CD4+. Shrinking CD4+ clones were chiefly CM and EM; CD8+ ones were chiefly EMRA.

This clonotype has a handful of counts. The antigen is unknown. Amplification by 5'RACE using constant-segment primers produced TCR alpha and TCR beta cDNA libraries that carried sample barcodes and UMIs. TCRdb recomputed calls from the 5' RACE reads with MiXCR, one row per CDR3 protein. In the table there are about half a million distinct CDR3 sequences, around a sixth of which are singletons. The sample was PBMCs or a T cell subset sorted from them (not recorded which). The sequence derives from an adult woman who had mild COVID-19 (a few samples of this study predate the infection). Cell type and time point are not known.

CDR3 in DNA: TGTGCCAGCAGCTTAGGGTTCTCCAGGGACACTGGAAACACCATATATTTT. Protein product: CASSLGFSRDTGNTIYF. The gene calls are TRBV7-6 and TRBJ1-3; D possibly corresponds to TRBD1 (6 bases). V was trimmed by 1 base and J by 2 bases, leaving 15 bases between them. Germline CDR1 reads SGHVS; CDR2 reads FNYEAQ. The CDR3 is 17 amino acids.